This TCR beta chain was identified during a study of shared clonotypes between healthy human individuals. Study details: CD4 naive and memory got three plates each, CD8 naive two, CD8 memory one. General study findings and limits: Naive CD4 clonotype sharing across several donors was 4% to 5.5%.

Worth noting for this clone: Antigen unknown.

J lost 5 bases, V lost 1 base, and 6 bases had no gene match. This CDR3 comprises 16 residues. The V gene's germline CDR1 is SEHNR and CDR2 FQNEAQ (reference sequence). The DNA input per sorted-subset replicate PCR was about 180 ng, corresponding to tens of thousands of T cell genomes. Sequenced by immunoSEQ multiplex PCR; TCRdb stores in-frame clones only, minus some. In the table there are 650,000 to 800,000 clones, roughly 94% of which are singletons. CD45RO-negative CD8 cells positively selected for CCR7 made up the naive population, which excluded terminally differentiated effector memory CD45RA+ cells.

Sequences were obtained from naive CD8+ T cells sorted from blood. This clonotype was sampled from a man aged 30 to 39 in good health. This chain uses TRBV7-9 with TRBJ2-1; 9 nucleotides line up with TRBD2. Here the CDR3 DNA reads TGTGCCAGCAGCTTAGATCGACTAGCGGAAAACAATGAGCAGTTCTTC. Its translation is CASSLDRLAENNEQFF. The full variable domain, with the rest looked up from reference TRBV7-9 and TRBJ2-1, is DTGVSQNPRHKITKRGQNVTFRCDPISEHNRLYWYRQTLGQGPEFLTYFQNEAQLEKSRLLSDRFSAERPKGSFSTLEIQRTEQGDSAMYLCASSLDRLAENNEQFFGPGTRLTVL.